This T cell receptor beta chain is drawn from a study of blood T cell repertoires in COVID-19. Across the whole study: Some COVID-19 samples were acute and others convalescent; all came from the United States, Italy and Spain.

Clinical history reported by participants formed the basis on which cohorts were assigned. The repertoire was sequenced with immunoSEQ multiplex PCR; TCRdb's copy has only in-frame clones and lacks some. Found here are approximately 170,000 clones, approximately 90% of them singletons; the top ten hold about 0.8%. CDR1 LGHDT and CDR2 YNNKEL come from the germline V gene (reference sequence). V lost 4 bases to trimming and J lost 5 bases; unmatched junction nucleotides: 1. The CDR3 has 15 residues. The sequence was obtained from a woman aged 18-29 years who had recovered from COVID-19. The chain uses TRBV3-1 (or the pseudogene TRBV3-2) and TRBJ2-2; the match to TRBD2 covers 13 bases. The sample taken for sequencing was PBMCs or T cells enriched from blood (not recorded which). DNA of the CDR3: TGTGCCAGCAGCCCACTAGCGGGAGGGACCGGGGAGCTGTTTTTT. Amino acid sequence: CASSPLAGGTGELFF.